These 30 T cell receptor beta chains originate from one sample sequenced in a study of technical replicates of blood from a handful of donors. Libraries were prepared by immunoSEQ multiplex PCR; TCRdb keeps only in-frame clonotypes and omits some of them. The sample has some 90,000 clones; around 96% are singletons. The sample taken for sequencing was T cells isolated from PBMCs. These receptors all stem from a human donor in good health.

The chain carries TRBV4-3 and TRBJ1-2; 7 bases map to TRBD1. Germline lookup yields CDR1 LGHNA and CDR2 YSLEER. CDR3 length: 14 residues. V shed 4 bases, J shed 8 bases, and the junction held 10 bases outside the gene matches. The CDR3 is CASSPLGTARGYTF. Here the CDR3 DNA reads TGCGCCAGCAGCCCGCTCGGGACAGCGCGGGGCTACACCTTC.

The V and J genes are TRBV5-1 and TRBJ2-7, with D possibly being TRBD2 (5 bases). Trimming took off 0 bases at V and 0 bases at J, with 7 bases between the two ends. Germline V gene lookup returns CDR1 SGHRS and CDR2 YFSETQ. This CDR3 contains 14 residues. The CDR3 DNA sequence: TGCGCCAGCAGCTTGGCGGGATACTCCTACGAGCAGTACTTC. Amino acids: CASSLAGYSYEQYF.

This sequence joins TRBV10-3 and TRBJ1-3; a possible D gene is TRBD1 (6 bases). V lost 5 bases and J lost 0, with 14 bases in between. CDR3 length equals 16 residues. Germline-derived CDR1 and CDR2 are ENHRY and SYGVKD. The CDR3 nucleotides are TGTGCCATCAGTTCCGGGACACCTCGCTCTGGAAACACCATATATTTT. The encoded protein is CAISSGTPRSGNTIYF.

The genes are TRBV9 and TRBJ1-4; D not resolved. Germline CDR1 SGDLS, CDR2 YYNGEE. V lost 0 bases to trimming and J lost 5 bases, with 11 bases between them. This CDR3 has 15 amino acids. The CDR3 DNA is TGTGCCAGCAGCGTAGAGGCGGGGTCAAATGAAAAACTGTTTTTT. Translated: CASSVEAGSNEKLFF.

The rearrangement uses TRBV11-2 and TRBJ1-3; 7 positions match TRBD1. The CDR3 totals 14 residues. With 3 bases clipped from V and 2 bases from J, the junction kept 1 base outside the gene matches. Per the germline V gene, CDR1 is SGHAT and CDR2 is FQNNGV. The DNA for the CDR3 is TGTGCCAGCAGCTTCGACAGGGCTGGAAACACCATATATTTT. It is translated as CASSFDRAGNTIYF. The variable domain in full, completed from reference TRBV11-2 and TRBJ1-3, reads EAGVAQSPRYKIIEKRQSVAFWCNPISGHATLYWYQQILGQGPKLLIQFQNNGVVDDSQLPKDRFSAERLKGVDSTLKIQPAKLEDSAVYLCASSFDRAGNTIYFGEGSWLTVV.

The chain employs TRBV5-1 and TRBJ2-1, with D hard to call. Germline V lookup: CDR1 SGHRS, CDR2 YFSETQ. Deletions cut 4 bases from V and 0 bases from J, with 5 bases between. This CDR3 has 13 amino acids. The CDR3 region has the DNA TGCGCCAGCAGCCCTTACTCCTACAATGAGCAGTTCTTC. Residues: CASSPYSYNEQFF.

The chain has TRBV19 and TRBJ2-1; 7 positions match TRBD2. This CDR3 spans 14 amino acids. Germline CDR1 is LNHDA and CDR2 is SQIVND (reference sequence). Unmatched junction bases numbered 17, after V lost 8 bases and J lost 13 bases. CDR3 coding DNA: TGTGCCAGTTCCCCAGAGGCCTTTGCGGGGGTTCAGTTCTTC. Translation: CASSPEAFAGVQFF.

J is TRBJ2-1 and V is TRBV7-9; D possibly corresponds to TRBD1 (6 bases). The V and J ends lost 8 bases and 5 bases respectively, with 16 bases between them. The CDR3 length is 14 residues. Looked up from germline, CDR1 is SEHNR and CDR2 is FQNEAQ (reference sequence). The CDR3 sequence is CASRGDRLNNEQFF. CDR3 coding DNA: TGTGCCAGCCGGGGTGACAGGTTGAACAATGAGCAGTTCTTC.

The gene calls are TRBV9 and TRBJ2-7; weak D call: TRBD1 (6 bases). The germline V gene has CDR1 SGDLS and CDR2 YYNGEE. The length of the CDR3 is 14 residues. V was clipped by 0 bases and J by 1 base, with 8 bases between them. The DNA of the CDR3 is TGTGCCAGCAGCGTAGAGGACAGATCCTACGAGCAGTACTTC. As protein: CASSVEDRSYEQYF.

In nucleotides, the CDR3 is TGTGCCAGCAGCCAAACGGACAGGGACGGTAATGAGCAGTTCTTC. Its protein product is CASSQTDRDGNEQFF. The V call is TRBV4-2, the J call TRBJ2-1; 8 bases are a match to TRBD1. The V gene end was trimmed by 2 bases and the J gene end by 7 bases; junction bases not matched to a gene: 7. Germline V gene data show CDR1 as LGHNA and CDR2 as YNFKEQ. The CDR3 is 15 residues long.

This clone was observed a single time. V is TRBV5-4 and J is TRBJ2-1; 9 positions agree with TRBD2. The V gene's germline CDR1 is SGHNT and CDR2 YYREEE (reference sequence). This CDR3 region has 15 residues. Trimming removed 4 bases from V and 7 bases from J; junction bases left unmatched: 9. In DNA, the CDR3 is TGTGCCAGCAGCATTAGCGGGAGACAGGAGAATGAGCAGTTCTTC. Translation gives CASSISGRQENEQFF.

This clone was counted a single time. The rearrangement links TRBV5-8 to TRBJ2-3; 9 bases map to TRBD1. This CDR3 is 15 amino acids long. After removal of 4 bases from V and 4 bases from J, the junction contained 7 bases not matched to a gene. Germline lookup yields CDR1 SGHTS and CDR2 YDEGEE. Written as DNA, the CDR3 is TGTGCCAGCAGCCAACAGGGGGCGAACGCAGATACGCAGTATTTT. Translating gives CASSQQGANADTQYF.

V is TRBV19 and J is TRBJ2-1, with 11 bases lining up with TRBD2. With V trimmed by 7 bases and J by 0 bases, 2 bases remained unmatched. The CDR3 runs to 15 residues. Per germline, CDR1 LNHDA and CDR2 SQIVND (reference sequence). The CDR3 coding sequence is TGTGCCAGTAAGACTAGCGGGACCTCCTACAATGAGCAGTTCTTC. Its translation is CASKTSGTSYNEQFF. The variable domain in full, with the rest retrieved from reference TRBV19 and TRBJ2-1, is DGGITQSPKYLFRKEGQNVTLSCEQNLNHDAMYWYRQDPGQGLRLIYYSQIVNDFQKGDIAEGYSVSREKKESFPLTVTSAQKNPTAFYLCASKTSGTSYNEQFFGPGTRLTVL.

The chain combines TRBV28 with TRBJ2-4, with TRBD1 matching 7 bases. Germline assignment: CDR1 MDHEN and CDR2 SYDVKM. The CDR3 sequence is 16 residues long. V was pared by 5 bases and J by 2 bases, with 9 bases of the junction left unmatched. The CDR3 DNA sequence: TGTGCCAGCAGTATAGACAGGGAGTTGACCAAAAACATTCAGTACTTC. Protein product: CASSIDRELTKNIQYF.

This chain connects TRBV6-4 to TRBJ2-1, with 9 bases matching TRBD1. CDR1 is MRHNA and CDR2 is SNTAGT in the germline V gene. The length of the CDR3 is 15 residues. Trimming removed 6 bases from V and 6 bases from J; junction bases left unmatched: 9. CDR3 region: CASSHGTGSGNEQFF. The CDR3, as DNA: TGTGCCAGCAGCCACGGGACAGGGTCGGGCAATGAGCAGTTCTTC.

The V gene is TRBV9, the J gene TRBJ1-3; D unclear. The CDR3 sequence is 16 residues long. Deletions cut 0 bases from V and 0 bases from J, with 10 bases between. Germline V gene sequence: CDR1 SGDLS, CDR2 YYNGEE. The CDR3 nucleotides read TGTGCCAGCAGCGTAGAGGAGCCGCACTCTGGAAACACCATATATTTT. It specifies CASSVEEPHSGNTIYF.

The CDR3 loop is CASSYSRRANTEAFF. The DNA for the CDR3 is TGTGCCAGCAGTTACTCGAGGCGGGCTAACACTGAAGCTTTCTTT. The rearrangement uses TRBV6-5 and TRBJ1-1; no definite D call. The CDR3 runs to 15 residues. Trimming took off 0 bases at V and 2 bases at J, with 10 bases between the two ends. Germline loops: CDR1 MNHEY, CDR2 SVGAGI.

The CDR3 loop reads CASSLSIQGDGYTF. DNA for the CDR3: TGTGCCAGCAGTTTATCGATCCAGGGGGATGGCTACACCTTC. The chain carries TRBV28 and TRBJ1-2; 7 nucleotides align to TRBD1. This CDR3 has 14 amino acids. Per the germline V gene, CDR1 is MDHEN and CDR2 is SYDVKM. Germline trimming cut 1 base from V and 6 bases from J; bases unmatched to any gene: 5.

This clone occurred once. The genes are TRBV28 and TRBJ1-4; D ambiguous. CDR3 length: 16 amino acids. The germline gives CDR1 MDHEN, CDR2 SYDVKM. The germline V and J ends were trimmed by 0 bases and 0 bases, with 8 bases remaining between them. The chain's CDR3 is CASSLWRVATNEKLFF. CDR3 coding DNA: TGTGCCAGCAGTTTATGGCGGGTTGCAACTAATGAAAAACTGTTTTTT.

The chain is built from TRBV29-1 and TRBJ1-2, with unresolved D. Per germline, CDR1 SQVTM and CDR2 ANQGSEA. CDR3 length equals 11 residues. Trimming took off 7 bases at V and 2 bases at J, with 8 bases between the two ends. The CDR3 DNA is TGCAGCGGTGAGACAAACTATGGCTACACCTTC. This encodes CSGETNYGYTF.

The genes are TRBV6-6 and TRBJ2-7, with TRBD1 matching 10 bases. V lost 5 bases, J lost 6 bases, and 7 bases stayed unmatched. The CDR3 runs to 14 residues. Germline V gene lookup returns CDR1 MNHNY and CDR2 SVGAGI (reference sequence). The chain's CDR3 is CASSAGTGAGEQYF. The CDR3 DNA is TGTGCCAGCAGTGCCGGGACAGGGGCAGGCGAGCAGTACTTC.

The chain recombines TRBV4-3 with TRBJ2-1; 12 bases line up with TRBD2. Germline V gene sequence: CDR1 LGHNA, CDR2 YSLEER. The ends lost 1 base at V and 8 bases at J; junction bases unmatched: 3. The CDR3 consists of 15 residues. CDR3 nucleotide sequence: TGCGCCAGCAGCCAAGTCCCTAGCGGGAGGGATGAGCAGTTCTTC. It specifies CASSQVPSGRDEQFF.

This clone was counted a single time. V gene TRBV11-3 combines with J gene TRBJ1-3; no reliable D call. Between the trimmed V and J ends, which lost 1 base and 0 bases, there was a span of 10 bases. Germline assignment: CDR1 SGHNT and CDR2 YENEEA. This CDR3 region has 16 residues. This CDR3 is CASSLVAGLSGNTIYF. The CDR3 DNA sequence: TGTGCCAGCAGCTTAGTTGCGGGCCTCTCTGGAAACACCATATATTTT.

This sequence joins TRBV6-4 and TRBJ2-6; D unresolved. CDR1 is MRHNA, CDR2 SNTAGT, per germline. Trimming removed 8 bases at V and 2 bases at J, with 7 bases between. The CDR3 contains 13 residues. The CDR3: CASRDTGANVLTF. CDR3 nucleotide sequence: TGTGCCAGCCGAGACACTGGGGCCAACGTCCTGACTTTC.

The chain couples TRBV6-1 to TRBJ2-2, with TRBD1 as a possible D gene (6 bases). The CDR3 is 16 amino acids. V was cut by 4 bases and J by 0 bases, with 12 bases left in between. Germline values: CDR1 MNHNS, CDR2 SASEGT. The chain's CDR3 is CASSVQGHTNTGELFF. The CDR3 DNA sequence: TGTGCCAGCAGTGTACAGGGCCACACGAACACCGGGGAGCTGTTTTTT.

J is TRBJ2-7 and V is TRBV27; 10 bases map to TRBD1. Germline V CDR1 and CDR2: MNHEY, SMNVEV (reference sequence). This CDR3 has 16 amino acids. V trimming: 5 bases; J trimming: 5 bases; junction bases outside the gene matches: 12. The chain's CDR3 is CASSPTQGDRGHEQYF. The CDR3 DNA is TGTGCCAGCAGTCCCACGCAGGGGGACAGGGGCCACGAGCAGTACTTC.

This clone was seen just once. This sequence joins TRBV5-1 and TRBJ2-7, with 7 bases fitting TRBD1. Losses at the gene ends were 0 bases for V and 4 bases for J; bases not matched to a gene: 4. Germline CDR1 SGHRS, CDR2 YFSETQ. The CDR3 spans 14 residues. Written as DNA, the CDR3 is TGCGCCAGCAGCTTGGGACAGGGTGTTTACGAGCAGTACTTC. The encoded protein is CASSLGQGVYEQYF.

CDR3 sequence (DNA): TGTGCCAGCAGTCGCGACTACACAGATACGCAGTATTTT. Amino acid sequence: CASSRDYTDTQYF. The chain is built from TRBV6-5 and TRBJ2-3, with a possible D match to TRBD2 (5 bases). The CDR3 runs 13 residues. CDR1 is MNHEY and CDR2 is SVGAGI in the germline V gene. The ends were cut back, 5 bases at V and 2 bases at J, with 8 bases in the middle.

The chain has TRBV7-9 and TRBJ1-1; D possibly corresponds to TRBD1 (5 bases). This CDR3 spans 15 amino acids. The V end was cut by 4 bases, the J end by 1 base, with 13 bases between. Germline loops: CDR1 SEHNR, CDR2 FQNEAQ (reference sequence). Written as DNA, the CDR3 is TGTGCCAGCAGCTCCAGGGATCAGGGGAACACTGAAGCTTTCTTT. Translation: CASSSRDQGNTEAFF.

The J gene is TRBJ1-2, the V gene TRBV30; maybe TRBD1 (6 bases). This CDR3 region has 12 residues. V lost 2 bases, J lost 14 bases, and 18 bases lay in between. CDR1 is GTSNPN and CDR2 is SVGIG in the germline V gene (reference sequence). CDR3 sequence: CAWSPTTGLGTF. The CDR3 nucleotides read TGTGCCTGGAGTCCAACGACAGGACTCGGTACCTTC.